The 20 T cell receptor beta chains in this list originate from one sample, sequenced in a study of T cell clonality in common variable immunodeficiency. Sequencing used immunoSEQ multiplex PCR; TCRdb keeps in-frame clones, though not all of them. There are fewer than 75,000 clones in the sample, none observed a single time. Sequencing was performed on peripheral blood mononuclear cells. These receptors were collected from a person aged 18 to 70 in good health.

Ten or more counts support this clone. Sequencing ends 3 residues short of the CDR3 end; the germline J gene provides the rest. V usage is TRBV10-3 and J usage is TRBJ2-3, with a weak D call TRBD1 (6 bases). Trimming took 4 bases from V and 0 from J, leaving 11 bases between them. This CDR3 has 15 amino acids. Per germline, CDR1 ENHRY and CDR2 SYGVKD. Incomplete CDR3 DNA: TGTGCCATCAGTGGACAGGCCACTAGCACAGATACG. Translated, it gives CAISGQATSTDT. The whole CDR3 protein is CAISGQATSTDTQYF.

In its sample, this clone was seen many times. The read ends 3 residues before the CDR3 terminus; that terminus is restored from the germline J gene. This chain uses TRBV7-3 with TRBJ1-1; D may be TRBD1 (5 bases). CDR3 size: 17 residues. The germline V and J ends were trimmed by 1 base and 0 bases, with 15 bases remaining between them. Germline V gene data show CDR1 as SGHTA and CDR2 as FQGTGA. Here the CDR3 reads CASSLIGGRTMNTEAFF. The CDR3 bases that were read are TGTGCCAGCAGCTTAATCGGAGGACGGACAATGAACACTGAA.

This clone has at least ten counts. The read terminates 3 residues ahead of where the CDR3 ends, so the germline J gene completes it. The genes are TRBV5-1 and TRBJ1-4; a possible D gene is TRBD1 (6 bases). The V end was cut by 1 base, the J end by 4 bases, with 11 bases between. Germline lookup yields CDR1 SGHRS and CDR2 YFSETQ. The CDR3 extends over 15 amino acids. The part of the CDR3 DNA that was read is TGCGCCAGCAGCTTGTCAGGGGCGGTTAATGAAAAA. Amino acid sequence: CASSLSGAVNEK. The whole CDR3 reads CASSLSGAVNEKLFF.

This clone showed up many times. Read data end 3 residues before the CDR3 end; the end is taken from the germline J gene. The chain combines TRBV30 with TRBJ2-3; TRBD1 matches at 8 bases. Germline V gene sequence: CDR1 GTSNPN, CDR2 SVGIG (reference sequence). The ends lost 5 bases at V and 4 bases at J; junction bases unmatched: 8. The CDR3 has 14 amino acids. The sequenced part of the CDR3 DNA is TGTGCCTGGGCCCCAGGGGGCTTATCAGATACG. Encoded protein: CAWAPGGLSDT. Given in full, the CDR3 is CAWAPGGLSDTQYF.

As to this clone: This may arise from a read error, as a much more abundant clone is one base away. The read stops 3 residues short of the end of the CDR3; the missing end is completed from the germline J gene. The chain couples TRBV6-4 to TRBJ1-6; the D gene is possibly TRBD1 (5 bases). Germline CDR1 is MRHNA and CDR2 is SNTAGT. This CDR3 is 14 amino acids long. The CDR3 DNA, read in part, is TGTGCCAGCGGTGACGGGGGGACTGGTTCACCC. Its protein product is CASGDGGTGSP. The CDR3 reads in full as CASGDGGTGSPLHF.

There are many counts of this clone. The CDR3 region is CASTSGGLGARQPQHF. CDR3 DNA (partial): TGTGCCAGCACCTCAGGAGGCTTGGGGGCTAGACAGCCC. The chain carries TRBV28 and TRBJ1-5; tentative D call: TRBD1 (6 bases). With the read ending 3 residues before the CDR3 end, the germline J gene is used to fill in that end. With 7 bases removed from V and 7 bases from J, the gap between germline ends came to 23 bases. Germline loops: CDR1 MDHEN, CDR2 SYDVKM. CDR3 length equals 16 residues.

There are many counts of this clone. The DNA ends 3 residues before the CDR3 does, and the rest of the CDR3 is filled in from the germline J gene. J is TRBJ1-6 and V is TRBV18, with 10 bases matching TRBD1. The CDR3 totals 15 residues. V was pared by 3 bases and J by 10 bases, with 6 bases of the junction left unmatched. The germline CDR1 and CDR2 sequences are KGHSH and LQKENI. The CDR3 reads CASSPTGGAESPLHF. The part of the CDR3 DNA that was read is TGTGCCAGCTCACCGACAGGGGGCGCGGAATCACCC.

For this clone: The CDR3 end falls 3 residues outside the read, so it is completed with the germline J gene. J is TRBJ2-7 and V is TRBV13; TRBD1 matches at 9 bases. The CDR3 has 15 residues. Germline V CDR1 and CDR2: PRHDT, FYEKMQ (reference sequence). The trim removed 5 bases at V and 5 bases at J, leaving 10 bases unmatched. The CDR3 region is CASSLRLQGADEQYF. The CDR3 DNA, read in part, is TGTGCCAGCAGCCTCAGGCTACAGGGGGCTGACGAG.

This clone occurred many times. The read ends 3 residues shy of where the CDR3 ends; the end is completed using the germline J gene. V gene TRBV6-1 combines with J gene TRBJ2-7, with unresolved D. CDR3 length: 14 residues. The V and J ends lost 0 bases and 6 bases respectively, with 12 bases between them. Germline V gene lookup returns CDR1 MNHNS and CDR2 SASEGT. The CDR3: CASSEAGYYFEQYF. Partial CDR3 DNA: TGTGCCAGCAGTGAAGCAGGATACTACTTCGAG.

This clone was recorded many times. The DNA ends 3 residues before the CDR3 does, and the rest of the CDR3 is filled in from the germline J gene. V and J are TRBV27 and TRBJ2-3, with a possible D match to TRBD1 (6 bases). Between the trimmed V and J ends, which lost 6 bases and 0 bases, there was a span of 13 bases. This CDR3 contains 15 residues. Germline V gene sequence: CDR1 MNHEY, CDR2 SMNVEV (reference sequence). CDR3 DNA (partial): TGTGCCAGCAGCCGACAGGCCAACAGCACAGATACG. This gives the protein CASSRQANSTDT. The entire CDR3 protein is CASSRQANSTDTQYF.

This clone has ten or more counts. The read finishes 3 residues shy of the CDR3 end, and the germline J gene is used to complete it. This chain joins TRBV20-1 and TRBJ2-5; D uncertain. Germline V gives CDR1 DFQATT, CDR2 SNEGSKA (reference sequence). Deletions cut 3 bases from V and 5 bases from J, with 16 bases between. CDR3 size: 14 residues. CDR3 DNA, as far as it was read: TGCAGTGCTAGTTATTCCGTTCCCTCCGAGACC. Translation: CSASYSVPSET. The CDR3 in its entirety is CSASYSVPSETQYF.

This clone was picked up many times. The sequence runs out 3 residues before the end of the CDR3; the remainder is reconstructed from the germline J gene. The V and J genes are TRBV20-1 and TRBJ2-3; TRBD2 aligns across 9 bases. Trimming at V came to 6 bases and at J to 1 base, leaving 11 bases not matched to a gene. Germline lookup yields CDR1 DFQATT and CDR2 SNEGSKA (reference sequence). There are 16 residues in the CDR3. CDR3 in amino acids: CSARRREGRGTDTQYF. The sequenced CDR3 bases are TGCAGTGCCCGCCGGCGGGAGGGCCGGGGCACAGATACG.

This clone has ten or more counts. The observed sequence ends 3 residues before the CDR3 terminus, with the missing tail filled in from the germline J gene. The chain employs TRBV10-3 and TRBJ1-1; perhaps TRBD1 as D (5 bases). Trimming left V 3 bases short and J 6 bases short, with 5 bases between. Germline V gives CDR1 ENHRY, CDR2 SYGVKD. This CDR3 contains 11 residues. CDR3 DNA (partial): TGTGCCATCAGTGAAGGGGCTGAA. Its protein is CAISEGAE. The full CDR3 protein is CAISEGAEAFF.

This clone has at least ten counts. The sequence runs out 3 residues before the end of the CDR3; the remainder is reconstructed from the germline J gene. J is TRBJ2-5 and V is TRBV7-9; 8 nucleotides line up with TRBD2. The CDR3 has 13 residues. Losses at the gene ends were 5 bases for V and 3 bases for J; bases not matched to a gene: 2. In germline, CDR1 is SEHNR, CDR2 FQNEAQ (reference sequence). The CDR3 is CASSLGLEETQYF. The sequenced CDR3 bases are TGTGCCAGCAGCCTGGGACTAGAAGAGACC.

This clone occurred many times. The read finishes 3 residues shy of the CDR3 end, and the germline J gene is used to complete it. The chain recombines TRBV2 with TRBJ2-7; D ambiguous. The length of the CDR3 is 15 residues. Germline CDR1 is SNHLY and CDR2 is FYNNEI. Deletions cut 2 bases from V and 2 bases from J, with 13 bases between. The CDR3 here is CASSERVGGTYEQYF. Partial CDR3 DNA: TGTGCCAGCAGTGAACGGGTTGGTGGTACCTACGAG.

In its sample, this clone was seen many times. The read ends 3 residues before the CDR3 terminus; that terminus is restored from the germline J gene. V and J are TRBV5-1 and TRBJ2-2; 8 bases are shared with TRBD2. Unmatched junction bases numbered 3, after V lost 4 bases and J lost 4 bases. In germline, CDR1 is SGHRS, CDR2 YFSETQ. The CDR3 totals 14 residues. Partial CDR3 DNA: TGCGCCAGCAGCGGCACTAGCGGCACCGGGGAG. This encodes CASSGTSGTGE. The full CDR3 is CASSGTSGTGELFF.

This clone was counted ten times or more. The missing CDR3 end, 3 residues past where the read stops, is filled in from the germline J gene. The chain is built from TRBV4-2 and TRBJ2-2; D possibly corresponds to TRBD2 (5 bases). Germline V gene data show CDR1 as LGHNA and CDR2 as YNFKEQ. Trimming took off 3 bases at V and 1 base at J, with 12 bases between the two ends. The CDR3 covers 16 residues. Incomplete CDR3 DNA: TGTGCCAGCAGCCAGTCCGGACTCGTGAACACCGGGGAG. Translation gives CASSQSGLVNTGE. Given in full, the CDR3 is CASSQSGLVNTGELFF.

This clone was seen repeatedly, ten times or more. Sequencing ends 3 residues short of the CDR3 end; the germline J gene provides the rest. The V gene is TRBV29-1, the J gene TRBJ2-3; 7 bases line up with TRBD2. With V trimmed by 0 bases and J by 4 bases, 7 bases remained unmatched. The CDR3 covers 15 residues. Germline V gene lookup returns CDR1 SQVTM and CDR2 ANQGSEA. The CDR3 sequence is CSVEDTSEKPDTQYF. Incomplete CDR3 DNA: TGCAGCGTTGAAGACACTAGCGAAAAGCCAGATACG.

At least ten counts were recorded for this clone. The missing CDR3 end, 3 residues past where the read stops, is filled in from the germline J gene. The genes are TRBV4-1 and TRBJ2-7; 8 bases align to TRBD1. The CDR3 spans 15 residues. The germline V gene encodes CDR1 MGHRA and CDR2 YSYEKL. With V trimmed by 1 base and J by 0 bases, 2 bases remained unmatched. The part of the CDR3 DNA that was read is TGCGCCAGCAGCCAAGGGACAGGGTTCTCCTACGAG. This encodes CASSQGTGFSYE. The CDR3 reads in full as CASSQGTGFSYEQYF.

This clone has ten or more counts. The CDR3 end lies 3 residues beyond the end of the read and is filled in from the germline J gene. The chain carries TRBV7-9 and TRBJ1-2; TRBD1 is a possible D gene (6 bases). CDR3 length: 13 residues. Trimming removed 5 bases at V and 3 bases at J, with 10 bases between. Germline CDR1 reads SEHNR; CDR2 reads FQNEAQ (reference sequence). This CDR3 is CASSPGQYYGYTF. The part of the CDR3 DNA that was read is TGTGCCAGCAGCCCTGGACAGTACTATGGC.